This TCR beta chain was sequenced during a study of control samples from healthy donors and cancer patients. Measured with immunoSEQ multiplex PCR; TCRdb has only the in-frame clones, and not every one. The sample yields about 160,000 clones, 96% seen once. Germline values: CDR1 MNHEY, CDR2 SVGAGI. The CDR3 sequence is 14 residues long. The V end lost 6 bases, the J end lost 0 bases, and 11 bases lay between the germline ends. The origin of this receptor is a woman aged 25-40 years in good health. J is TRBJ1-2 and V is TRBV6-5; unclear D gene. The sequenced sample consisted of blood. CDR3 in amino acids: CASRSTGSNYGYTF. Here the CDR3 DNA reads TGTGCCAGCAGGTCGACCGGGTCTAACTATGGCTACACCTTC.